A selection of T cell receptor beta chains follows, all from one sample in a study of blood T cell repertoires in COVID-19. Assay used: immunoSEQ multiplex PCR; TCRdb lists only in-frame clones, some missing. This table has approximately 300,000 clones, around 85% appearing once. Material: PBMCs or T cells enriched from blood (not recorded which). These receptors came from a young woman who had been exposed to COVID-19. Each CDR3 is given with its conserved first and last residue.

TRBJ2-5 | TRBV4-2 | CASSQEAGGQETQYF
TRBJ1-1 | TRBV28 | CASSRQGKEAFF
TRBJ1-5 | TRBV30 | CAWTHPTGRNQPQHF
TRBJ1-2 | TRBV3-1/TRBV3-2 | CASSQDQGWDGYTF
TRBJ1-2 | TRBV3-1/TRBV3-2 | CASSQVVAYGYTF
TRBJ2-5 | TRBV7-9 | CASRDSQETQYF
TRBJ1-3 | TRBV6-2/TRBV6-3 | CASSFRSGNTIYF
TRBJ1-1 | TRBV18 | CASSPTFGGTEAFF
TRBJ1-1 | TRBV7-3 | CASSEGGPNTEAFF
TRBJ1-2 | TRBV28 | CASTTRVYGYTF
TRBJ1-6 | TRBV7-2 | CASSLSSQSLHF
TRBJ1-2 | TRBV28 | CASIPRDRSGYTF
TRBJ1-6 | TRBV23-1 | CASSRTGRGGNSPLHF
TRBJ1-2 | TRBV5-6 | CASSEGTLYGYTF
TRBJ2-1 | TRBV19 | CATTLAGAYNEQFF
TRBJ2-2 | TRBV19 | CASRQNTGELFF
TRBJ1-1 | TRBV3-1/TRBV3-2 | CASSQEVMRGGTEAFF
TRBJ2-3 | TRBV20-1 | CSAIRGDTQYF
TRBJ1-4 | TRBV5-1 | CASSLGLDRKNEKLFF